This T cell receptor beta chain appears in the sequencing data of a study of PD-L1 blockade in urothelial cancer. As for the study in general: Blood gave a median about 150,000 T cells.

Locally advanced or metastatic urothelial carcinoma was diagnosed in the patients. Between 1 and 8 samples per patient were obtained, pretreatment and on-treatment. In regard to this clone: Other DNA sequences in the sample encode the same CDR3.

CDR1 MDHEN and CDR2 SYDVKM come from the germline V gene. V was pared by 5 bases and J by 3 bases, with 7 bases of the junction left unmatched. This CDR3 has 16 residues. Each PCR contained spiked-in synthetic TCR analog templates. The method was immunoSEQ multiplex PCR; TCRdb's version includes in-frame clones alone and lacks a portion of them. The sample contains tens of thousands of clones, 70% to 90% of which appear only once. The clonotype was recovered from a man aged 45-65 years with urothelial cancer. This chain links TRBV28 with TRBJ1-5; 10 bases agree with TRBD1. The sample here was PBMCs, taken around atezolizumab (anti-PD-L1) treatment. CDR3 residues: CASSPPGQGSNQPQHF. The CDR3 nucleotides read TGTGCCAGCAGTCCACCGGGACAGGGGTCCAATCAGCCCCAGCATTTT.